This TCR beta chain was sequenced for a study of Graves' ophthalmopathy and Graves' hyperthyroidism (dated by TCRdb to between 2018 and 2020). About the full investigation: Peripheral blood samples were taken at the time of initial diagnosis, before any treatment was given. In total, under 150 blood samples were TCR-sequenced: fewer than 50 ophthalmopathy, about 75 hyperthyroidism and some 17 hyperthyroidism-to-ophthalmopathy patients. T-cell repertoires of thyroid tissue and blood were compared in several hyperthyroidism patients. A discovery set of 100 patients (around 45 ophthalmopathy, under 65 stable hyperthyroidism) was enrolled to explore V-J signatures distinguishing ophthalmopathy from hyperthyroidism. Following sample collection, hyperthyroidism patients were given methimazole at a starting dose of 30 mg daily, and ophthalmopathy patients were given high-dose intravenous methylprednisolone. To tell Graves' ophthalmopathy apart from Graves' hyperthyroidism, and to predict which patients would progress to ophthalmopathy, the study relied on TCR beta repertoire signatures. An independent validation cohort was composed of 18 hyperthyroidism patients and 15 to 17 patients who later progressed from hyperthyroidism to ophthalmopathy. Study-wide findings and limitations: In validation, the model predicted ophthalmopathy progression with 70.59% sensitivity and 72.22% specificity; eleven to twelve predicted patients were CT-confirmed with GO in a median of approximately 6.5 months. Among expanded thyroid clonotypes with frequency above 0.001, most also showed up in blood, which suggests that blood repertoires may reflect the thyroid immune response. No statistical method was used to predetermine the sample size, and group allocation was not hidden from the investigators. Ophthalmopathy was separated from stable hyperthyroidism by the 13-signature model with roughly 87% sensitivity and about 81% specificity in cross-validation and with 80%/75% in the test set.

The germline V gene (reference sequence) supplies CDR1 SEHNR and CDR2 FQNEAQ. V gives up 6 bases and J gives up 0 bases, and the segment between their germline ends measures 11 bases. There are 15 amino acids in the CDR3, from cysteine to phenylalanine inclusive. Of the read, only the CDR3 DNA is kept; its 45 bases are in frame from base 1. For repertoire sequencing, the TCR beta CDR3 regions were amplified from RNA transcripts. A first-round RT-PCR used HTBI primers with the Qiagen OneStep RT-PCR kit, followed by a second-round multiplex PCR, size selection and purification. Sequencing of the libraries was carried out on an Illumina HiSeq2000 in paired-end mode with 100 bp reads. The study's processing was this. Reads were processed with SOAPnuke, discarding reads with adapters, uncalled bases, mean Phred below 15, or no exact constant-primer or identifier match. COPE v1.2.5 was used to merge high-quality paired reads. Each unique nucleotide sequence was defined as a clonotype, and clonotypes were aligned to IMGT TRB V, D and J references with MiTCR v1.1. Analysis was restricted to V-J combinations with a frequency above 0.0001, which covered just over 98% of repertoires. A TCR clonal expansion and chaos score per V-J combination was defined as the ratio of F50 clonal expansion to chaos observed in the TCRdist matrix. Welch's t-statistics and random forest were used to reduce features to about a dozen V-J combinations, which were fed into a naive Bayes classifier. The Morisita-Horn index was used to measure how similar the thyroid and blood repertoires were. The public reads were run again by TCRdb, first through fastp at Q25 and then through MiXCR, and only productive beta chains were kept. Duplicate CDR3 protein sequences are folded into a single record with the most common DNA and genes. The V and J calls were not made by the authors but by TCRdb's processing. The table for this sample lists 650,000 to 900,000 distinct CDR3 sequences; approximately 40% of them were counted only once. Together, the top ten hold roughly 46% of the sample.

A remark on this clonotype: Its antigen is not yet known. Per-nucleotide qualities are absent, and no much larger clonotype sits a single base away.

Ophthalmopathy patients had moderately to severely active disease, Clinical Activity Score of at least 3, NOSPECS grade of at least 4, and disease duration under 3 months. Patients with other autoimmune diseases, uncontrolled infections, pregnancy or lactation were excluded from the study. Clinical symptoms, serum thyroxine, TRAb, thyroid ultrasound and orbital computed tomography formed the basis of the diagnosis. PBMCs were isolated from about 10 ml of fresh peripheral blood by Ficoll-Paque density gradient centrifugation. Total RNA was extracted using Trizol reagent, and RNA quality was checked on an Agilent 2100 Bioanalyzer.

This receptor was taken from an adult man with Graves' ophthalmopathy. The sequence joins TRBV7-9 to TRBJ1-4; confidence is insufficient to name the D gene. Sequencing input: peripheral blood. The nucleotide sequence is TGTGCCAGCAGTTTAAGGGCTACAACTAATGAAAAACTGTTTTTT. It translates as CASSLRATTNEKLFF.